This entry concerns a single T cell receptor (beta chain). Its antigen remains unknown. Germline V gives CDR1 GTSNPN, CDR2 SVGIG (reference sequence). CDR3 length equals 13 residues. V was cut by 3 bases and J by 0 bases, with 6 bases left in between. This specimen comes from a study of cytomegalovirus exposure and HLA in healthy donors. Vbeta (60) and Jbeta (13) primers were used in the PCR. TCRdb's copy holds only in-frame clones and misses some; the assay was immunoSEQ multiplex PCR. The table has some 190,000 clones, roughly 77% seen once. Healthy bone marrow donors supplied every sample. Broader study findings: Diagnosis of cytomegalovirus status made by the classifier reportedly showed high specificity and sensitivity. Productive rates of about 87% or about 30% were seen for most TCR beta V segments in an earlier analysis.

The rearrangement uses TRBV30 and TRBJ1-5; D not certain. Sequencing was carried out using PBMCs. This clonotype was obtained from a man younger than 40 in good health and CMV-seropositive. CDR3 region: CAWSLNSNQPQHF. The CDR3 region has the DNA TGTGCCTGGAGCCTAAATAGCAATCAGCCCCAGCATTTT.